This T cell receptor beta chain stems from a study of cytomegalovirus exposure and HLA in healthy donors (dated by TCRdb to about 2017). Background on the whole study: An earlier analysis of approximately 640 of the donors reported about 250 Gb of sequence data and some 120 million unique TCR beta sequences from 190 million or so T cells. All discovery cohort repertoires had been generated on a single sequencing platform. The number of donors typed differed by locus, with about 629-640 for A, B, C, DRB1 and DQB1, about 500 for DQA1, about 610 for DPA1, and 472 for DPB1. To study patterns of TCR occurrence, a later analysis re-analyzed previously published TCR beta repertoires from 600 to 750 donors and added high-resolution HLA genotyping. An earlier analysis of 587 of the donors used high-throughput TCR beta sequencing to judge whether each TCR beta V gene segment behaved as functional or pseudogenic. The genetic ancestry cluster associated with self-reported Caucasian donors included over 65% of the 398 genotyped donors. Rather than drawing on any new phenotypic data, the later analysis identified candidate immune exposures from TCR beta sequences and the way those sequences occurred across donors. A later genetic analysis used genome-wide SNP genotypes for about 60% of the 666 donors, treating that subset as a discovery cohort. An early release that covered roughly 600 HLA-typed donors contained about 300 gigabases of sequencing data and about 93 million unique TCR sequences. Along with the approximately 700-subject first cohort, a separate validation cohort of over a hundred different subjects was used. Using immunosequencing, the study profiled T cell repertoires from roughly 650 subjects and related those repertoires to cytomegalovirus serostatus. Among roughly 400 genotyped donors of the cohort, an average of about 240,000 unique TCR beta nucleotide sequences was sequenced per donor, of which about 19% were non-productive. The study combined high-throughput TCR immunosequencing, statistical association of individual TCRs with disease status, and machine learning to predict cytomegalovirus infection status. Class I and class II HLA loci were covered by the typing at four-digit resolution. The study aimed to test whether cataloging public T cell receptors could reveal signatures of past pathogen exposure. Donor age, sex, ethnicity and CMV serostatus were compiled together with the repertoire data. Several DR-DQ haplotypes were treated as single units for association and clustering because of strong linkage in the cohort.

The library was made by the immunoSEQ multiplex PCR assay. For the multiplex PCR, a mixture combining 60 forward primers for TCR Vbeta segments and 13 reverse primers for TCR Jbeta segments was used. Amplification of the CDR3 region of rearranged TCR beta genes was performed with a multiplex PCR assay on genomic DNA. On the Illumina HiSeq System, the amplified TCR beta libraries were sequenced as 87-base-pair reads. The authors' analysis ran thus. Across the roughly 670 repertoires, a later analysis counted 75 million to 90 million unique TCR beta chains, approximately 10 million of which were shared by at least two donors. A nearest-neighbor algorithm error-corrected the raw reads and collapsed the reads into unique sequences, merging closely related sequences to remove PCR and sequencing errors. Alignment of CDR3 sequences to IMGT reference sequences was used to assign V, D and J gene segments. Each retained sequence needed at least a six-nucleotide match to both a V gene segment and a J gene segment. A rearrangement was called productive if the CDR3 had no stop codons and remained in frame with V and J, and every other rearrangement was called non-productive. CDR3 was defined according to IMGT convention as the region running from the second conserved V-encoded cysteine to the conserved J-encoded phenylalanine. In an earlier analysis of approximately 590 of the donors, sequences lacking an unambiguous match to a single V gene segment were excluded. An earlier analysis of a few hundred of the donors called V segments functional above 56.7% productive rearrangements and segregating when the between-donor standard deviation exceeded 5%. A statistical classification framework was built to diagnose cytomegalovirus status from the catalog of TCR beta chain sequences. In a later analysis, TCR nucleotide sequences were compared against IMGT/GENE-DB human TR gene sequences so that V and J genes could be assigned. Using the TCRdist pipeline, a later analysis assigned CDR3 sequences along with most-parsimonious VDJ recombination scenarios. In a later analysis, each TCR beta chain was defined by its CDR3 amino acid sequence together with its V-gene family, and reads without a unique V-gene family were excluded. To address suspected cross-contamination and a sequencing artifact, a later analysis removed over 500 highly shared, low-generation-probability nucleotide sequences. For each public chain, a later analysis derived a clonal expansion index from normalized ranks of inferred template counts within each repertoire. A later analysis computed generation probabilities with a VDJ recombination model fitted to out-of-frame rearrangements, and checked the results against IGoR. A later analysis scored TCR-TCR, TCR-HLA and TCR-CMV co-occurrence with hypergeometric tests, applying a repertoire-size bias correction to TCR pairs. False discovery rates were estimated in a later analysis by permuting HLA or CMV assignments 20 times. A later analysis grouped co-occurring TCRs with DBSCAN, adding TCRdist sequence similarity when clustering within HLA-allele-positive subsets. For co-occurrence clustering, repertoires with fewer than 30,000 or more than 120,000 public chains were excluded, along with a handful of repertoires with anomalous nucleotide sharing. Here the immuneACCESS table is served through TCRdb, limited to in-frame sequences with V and J called. Missing clones are a known gap in these copies; in checked studies unresolved V genes cover under half, and the rest lacks a known reason. The V and J calls and clone size are taken from that table; D and trimming were inferred from the DNA. The sample table lists under 150,000 clones, roughly 85% of them with a count of one. Less than 7% of the sample is in the top ten clones.

From a lookup of the germline V gene, CDR1 and CDR2 are SGHTA and FQGTGA. Its CDR3 holds 13 amino acids, cysteine through phenylalanine. CDR3 DNA is the only sequence kept; it has 39 bases, read in frame from the first base. The cohort comprised some 700 healthy bone marrow donors. At the time of sampling, every cohort member was nominally healthy, though immune exposures that went unrecorded were likely present. The donor was CMV seropositive and belonged to the group of more than 250 seropositive cohort members. Each donor provided a peripheral blood sample, and peripheral blood mononuclear cells were used for TCR beta sequencing. The Qiagen DNeasy Blood Extraction Kit was used to extract genomic DNA from the blood cell samples. In the case of this clone: It has no known antigen specificity. The junction departs from germline at one end; a sequencing error may be responsible.

Results and caveats for the whole study, not just this receptor: In an earlier analysis of around 600 of the donors, most TCR beta V segments appeared in productive rearrangements about 87% or about 30% of the time, broadly matching IMGT annotations. In vitro tests confirmed that a few of the cytomegalovirus-associated TCR beta chains recognize cytomegalovirus antigens. A further reported finding was that TCR beta sequences accurately predicted the HLA-A and HLA-B alleles for most subjects in the first cohort. While some public TCRs were present in many individuals, most TCR sequences turned up only very rarely across donors. V-gene and J-gene trimming of TCR beta chains was associated with a missense DCLRE1C variant in a later genetic analysis, and the association was replicated in an independent cohort. In the study, 150 to 200 TCR beta chains were listed as associated with cytomegalovirus. Compared with equally common non-associated chains, HLA-associated TCR beta chains in a later analysis were more clonally expanded and had lower generation probabilities. According to a later genetic analysis, donors in an Asian-associated ancestry cluster had fewer N-insertions in productive TCRs than the approximately 610-donor mean. In a later analysis, most CMV-associated TCR beta chains were found to appear HLA-restricted, with HLA associations seemingly driven largely by CMV exposure. In this cohort, only TCR beta chains were sequenced, and detectable features were limited by the absence of alpha or paired-chain data. Because counts were too low, approximately 18 rarely observed V segments, including chromosome 9 orphons, were excluded from the earlier analysis of 587 of the donors. A later analysis found that TCR association rates varied across HLA loci, with DRB1 alleles showing the most associated TCRs and HLA-C alleles the fewest. Cytomegalovirus status was reported to be diagnosed by the classifier with high specificity and sensitivity in both the original and validation cohorts. A later analysis associated about 17,000 TCR beta sequences with specific HLA alleles at a false discovery rate of 0.05. Because the 87-base-pair reads could not distinguish some IMGT-functional V segments, including TRBV6-2 and TRBV6-3, those segments were excluded. A cluster of highly shared sequence variants was judged likely to be a technical artifact of the sequencing pipeline. When HLA alleles, especially DR and DQ, strongly co-occurred, attributing TCR associations to individual alleles was difficult. The authors suggested that the approach could potentially be generalized to other disease states and immunological phenotypes. Because HLA typing was missing for some donors at each locus, association tests included only the typed subset. Correlated functional status among segregating V segments might be attributable to linkage disequilibrium, but an unknown experimental factor could not be ruled out. Immune exposure information for the cohort was limited to CMV serostatus. The presence/absence analyses assumed that sequencing depth was roughly uniform across donors, and that assumption may not be true. In a later analysis, several top co-occurrence clusters were reported to appear linked to parvovirus B19, influenza, CMV and Epstein-Barr virus.

The chain was built from TRBV7-3 and TRBJ2-7; TRBD1 is a weak D gene call, 6 bases matching. Sequencing was done on a sample of PBMCs. This receptor was identified in a woman aged 30 to 39 in good health and CMV-seropositive. The CDR3 region reads CSSSLGQGNEQYF. At the DNA level, the sequence is TGTTCCAGCAGCTTAGGCCAGGGGAACGAGCAGTACTTC.